The 14 T cell receptor beta chains in this list originate from one sample, sequenced in a study of shared clonotypes between healthy human individuals (TCRdb year 2020). The receptor library was made with the immunoSEQ multiplex PCR assay. TCRdb's version of the immuneACCESS table is confined to in-frame rearrangements and falls short of the full clone set. An unresolved V gene accounts for under half of the shortfall where checked; the remainder is of unknown origin. The sample includes some 240,000 clones, with about 65% observed a single time. The top ten clones comprise 11% of the sample. The sequenced sample consisted of memory CD4+ T cells sorted from blood. The cell subset or site label for this specimen denotes: CD45RA-negative fraction. The receptors here all came from a man in his thirties or forties in good health.

V is TRBV18 and J is TRBJ2-7, with a tentative D call TRBD1 (5 bases). Deletions cut 2 bases from V and 3 bases from J, with 11 bases between. CDR3 size: 14 residues. Germline V gene data show CDR1 as KGHSH and CDR2 as LQKENI. CDR3 nucleotides: TGTGCCAGCTCACCATCCAGGGTAGGCTACGAGCAGTACTTC. Its protein is CASSPSRVGYEQYF.

To note about this clone: The junction does not match germline at one end; this may be a read error. The chain is built from TRBV20-1 and TRBJ1-2, with D possibly matching TRBD1 (5 bases). This CDR3 comprises 11 residues. The germline V gene encodes CDR1 DFQATT and CDR2 SNEGSKA (reference sequence). The CDR3 here is CSAYSGTNPAF. The CDR3 DNA reads as TGCAGTGCTTATTCCGGGACTAACCCAGCGTTC.

This clone was counted only a few times. This chain joins TRBV10-1 and TRBJ2-3, with TRBD2 as a possible D gene (5 bases). CDR3 length equals 13 residues. Trimming shortened V by 4 bases and J by 7 bases, and 12 bases separated the two germline ends. In germline, CDR1 is WNHNN, CDR2 SYGVQD (reference sequence). CDR3 in amino acids: CASSALGINTQYF. As DNA, the CDR3 is TGCGCCAGCAGTGCACTAGGGATAAATACGCAGTATTTT.

The chain joins TRBV28 to TRBJ2-3, with TRBD1 matching 8 bases. Germline V CDR1 and CDR2: MDHEN, SYDVKM. The CDR3 totals 18 residues. V lost 3 bases, J lost 2 bases, and 13 bases stayed unmatched. In nucleotides, the CDR3 is TGTGCCAGCAGTTTCCCCGCCGGACAGGGTTCTTTCACAGATACGCAGTATTTT. This sequence encodes CASSFPAGQGSFTDTQYF.

This chain links TRBV10-3 with TRBJ2-1; TRBD1 matches at 9 bases. V gave up 10 bases and J gave up 1 base; unmatched junction bases: 14. The germline gives CDR1 ENHRY, CDR2 SYGVKD. This CDR3 is 17 amino acids long. CDR3 residues: CATQATAGTGSYNEQFF. The DNA of the CDR3 is TGTGCCACCCAGGCGACCGCCGGGACAGGGTCCTACAATGAGCAGTTCTTC.

The chain recombines TRBV4-1 with TRBJ2-1, with 7 bases lining up with TRBD1. In germline, CDR1 is MGHRA, CDR2 YSYEKL. J was trimmed by 0 bases and V by 1 base; bases with no gene match: 6. CDR3 length: 17 amino acids. CDR3 amino acids: CASSQVRQGNSYNEQFF. CDR3 DNA sequence: TGCGCCAGCAGCCAAGTGCGACAGGGCAACTCCTACAATGAGCAGTTCTTC.

The V call is TRBV6-5, the J call TRBJ1-2; 9 nucleotides align to TRBD1. Unmatched junction bases numbered 3, after V lost 5 bases and J lost 5 bases. The V gene's germline CDR1 is MNHEY and CDR2 SVGAGI. This CDR3 is 13 amino acids long. This chain's CDR3 is CASSGGQGYGYTF. Written as DNA, the CDR3 is TGTGCCAGCAGTGGGGGACAGGGTTATGGCTACACCTTC.

The chain uses TRBV6-5 and TRBJ2-2; 10 bases are shared with TRBD2. The CDR3 consists of 15 residues. Per germline, CDR1 MNHEY and CDR2 SVGAGI. V dropped 1 base and J dropped 5; count of bases not matched to a gene: 1. The CDR3 reads CASSYLTSGTGELFF. For the CDR3, the DNA is TGTGCCAGCAGTTACTTGACTAGCGGGACCGGGGAGCTGTTTTTT.

The sample holds a few counts of this clone. The chain links TRBV28 to TRBJ2-7; D is undetermined. CDR1 MDHEN and CDR2 SYDVKM come from the germline V gene. Trimming stripped 5 bases from V and 2 bases from J, with 13 bases between. The CDR3 has 14 amino acids. CDR3 sequence (DNA): TGTGCCAGCAGTCAGGACCCTGCCGCCTACGAGCAGTACTTC. It yields the protein CASSQDPAAYEQYF.

This chain connects TRBV5-1 to TRBJ2-5; D unclear. CDR1 and CDR2 from the germline V gene are SGHRS and YFSETQ. CDR3 length: 13 amino acids. Trimming stripped 0 bases from V and 2 bases from J, with 5 bases between. This CDR3 is CASSLVAQETQYF. CDR3 nucleotides: TGCGCCAGCAGCTTGGTGGCTCAAGAGACCCAGTACTTC.

The table lists this clone with a count of one. The chain employs TRBV7-9 and TRBJ1-2; no clear D. Deletions cut 4 bases from V and 4 bases from J, with 16 bases between. The CDR3 sequence is 15 residues long. Germline CDR1 reads SEHNR; CDR2 reads FQNEAQ (reference sequence). CDR3 coding DNA: TGTGCCAGCAGCTCCAGACTGCAAACCCTCTATGGCTACACCTTC. Its translation: CASSSRLQTLYGYTF.

This clone was seen more than once but under ten times. V and J are TRBV15 and TRBJ1-5; TRBD1 aligns across 8 bases. V was pared by 0 bases and J by 12 bases, with 7 bases of the junction left unmatched. The CDR3 totals 14 residues. The V gene's germline CDR1 is LNHNV and CDR2 YYDKDF (reference sequence). As DNA, the CDR3 is TGTGCCACCAGCAGAGACCCACTTGGACAGGGCCAGCATTTT. It specifies CATSRDPLGQGQHF.

This clone was detected once. The chain joins TRBV5-4 to TRBJ2-7; 7 bases are shared with TRBD2. The CDR3 covers 15 residues. Germline lookup yields CDR1 SGHNT and CDR2 YYREEE (reference sequence). Trimming removed 1 base from V and 6 bases from J; junction bases left unmatched: 10. CDR3 loop: CASSLPGLQASEQYF. CDR3 nucleotide sequence: TGTGCCAGCAGCTTGCCGGGACTACAAGCTTCCGAGCAGTACTTC.

V usage is TRBV28 and J usage is TRBJ1-2; D is unresolved. The CDR3 spans 13 residues. The germline gives CDR1 MDHEN, CDR2 SYDVKM. Trimming stripped 5 bases from V and 5 bases from J, with 12 bases between. In nucleotides, the CDR3 is TGTGCCAGCAGTCCAATGTACGCGTATGGCTACACCTTC. Its protein is CASSPMYAYGYTF.